This entry lists 30 T cell receptor beta chains sequenced from one sample in a study of patients with pleural tuberculosis. MiXCR was run by TCRdb on the reads, yielding one entry per CDR3 protein. The sample gives just under 30,000 distinct CDR3 sequences, about 18% of which show up once; 3.5% is in the top ten. Source material: peripheral blood. The receptors shown here come from a human donor with pleural tuberculosis.

This clonotype was picked up many times. The chain links TRBV29-1 to TRBJ1-5; possibly TRBD1 for D (6 bases). V was pared by 6 bases and J by 3 bases, with 12 bases between. Germline lookup yields CDR1 SQVTM and CDR2 ANQGSEA. The CDR3 contains 13 residues. The CDR3 here is CSVEQGYNQPQHF. DNA for the CDR3: TGCAGCGTCGAACAGGGATACAATCAGCCCCAGCATTTT.

Many counts were recorded for this clonotype. The J gene is TRBJ2-6, the V gene TRBV7-9, with D uncertain. Germline values: CDR1 SEHNR, CDR2 FQNEAQ (reference sequence). Trimming took 11 bases from V and 1 from J, leaving 12 bases between them. The CDR3 sequence is 14 residues long. The CDR3 region has the DNA TGTGCCGCTATCTCCGGGTCTGGGGCCAACGTCCTGACTTTC. It translates to CAAISGSGANVLTF.

In this sample, this clonotype turned up many times. The chain uses TRBV6-2 or TRBV6-3 and TRBJ2-1, with D perhaps matching TRBD2 (5 bases). Deletions cut 4 bases from V and 0 bases from J, with 10 bases between. Germline V gives CDR1 MNHEY, CDR2 SVGEGT. This CDR3 comprises 15 residues. CDR3 nucleotides: TGTGCCAGCAGTTCGGACTTCAGCTCCTACAATGAGCAGTTCTTC. This gives the protein CASSSDFSSYNEQFF.

This clonotype was recorded at least ten times. This chain links TRBV20-1 with TRBJ2-3; 11 nucleotides agree with TRBD2. Germline-derived CDR1 and CDR2 are DFQATT and SNEGSKA (reference sequence). Germline trimming cut 5 bases from V and 3 bases from J; bases unmatched to any gene: 4. This CDR3 has 14 residues. CDR3 bases: TGCAGTGCTCATAGCGGGAGGGCAACAGATACGCAGTATTTT. This codes for CSAHSGRATDTQYF.

At least ten counts were recorded for this clonotype. V is TRBV5-4 and J is TRBJ2-5, with D hard to call. Trimming removed 3 bases from V and 3 bases from J, with 6 bases in between. CDR3 length equals 12 residues. Germline assignment: CDR1 SGHNT and CDR2 YYREEE (reference sequence). The CDR3 DNA reads as TGTGCCAGCAGCTCTCCCAAAGAGACCCAGTACTTC. Translated: CASSSPKETQYF.

This clonotype appeared a few times. A much larger clonotype is one base distant, so this may be a read error. The chain combines TRBV6-2 or TRBV6-3 with TRBJ2-7, with TRBD2 as a possible D gene (5 bases). In germline, CDR1 is MNHEY, CDR2 SVGEGT. The CDR3 extends over 14 amino acids. The CDR3 bases are TGTGCCGGCAGACTATACAGTTCCTCCTACGAGCAGTACTTC. The encoded protein is CAGRLYSSSYEQYF.

At least ten counts were recorded for this clonotype. The CDR3, as DNA: TGTGCCAGCAGCGCTAGACAAACTGGAAACACCATATATTTT. Protein: CASSARQTGNTIYF. The chain recombines TRBV7-6 with TRBJ1-3, with D unclear. The CDR3 contains 14 residues. Germline CDR1 is SGHVS and CDR2 is FNYEAQ. V was trimmed by 5 bases and J by 2 bases, leaving 10 bases between them.

As concerns this clonotype: This may be a read error: a much more frequent sequence differs by one nucleotide. This chain joins TRBV29-1 and TRBJ1-2; perhaps TRBD1 as D (6 bases). The CDR3 is made up of 12 amino acids. Per the germline V gene, CDR1 is SQVTM and CDR2 is ANQGSEA. DNA for the CDR3: TGCAGCGCCGACAGGCAAAACTATGGCTACAACTTC. It is translated as CSADRQNYGYNF.

This clonotype was observed many times. V is TRBV4-3 and J is TRBJ2-3; D uncertain. Trimming took off 2 bases at V and 2 bases at J, with 11 bases between the two ends. The CDR3 length is 15 residues. Germline CDR1 LGHNA, CDR2 YSLEER. The CDR3 sequence is CASSQLLGSTDTQYF. In DNA form, the CDR3 reads TGCGCCAGCAGCCAACTCCTGGGCTCCACAGATACGCAGTATTTT.

With regard to this clonotype: It is likely a read error, because the conserved phenylalanine at the end of the CDR3 is missing. The chain couples TRBV14 to TRBJ1-3; a possible D gene is TRBD1 (5 bases). V lost 6 bases and J 6 bases, leaving 21 bases between the germline ends. Germline CDR1 SGHDN, CDR2 FVKESK. The CDR3 loop spans 16 amino acids. The CDR3 DNA follows: TGTGCCAGCAGTCCAGGGTCCCCTGCTCTGGCAAACACCATATATCTT. Its translation: CASSPGSPALANTIYL.

By frequency in the sample, this clonotype is medium-sized. The rearrangement links TRBV27 to TRBJ1-5; no reliable D call. This CDR3 is built from 16 residues. V was shortened by 6 bases and J by 6 bases, with 21 bases between the two germline ends. Germline assignment: CDR1 MNHEY and CDR2 SMNVEV (reference sequence). The CDR3 bases are TGTGCCAGCAGGGATGAAGGAAGGGCTTTTAGTCAGCCCCAGCATTTT. Protein product: CASRDEGRAFSQPQHF.

This clonotype is termed medium-sized. The chain employs TRBV27 and TRBJ1-1; 7 bases fit TRBD1. The CDR3 runs to 14 residues. Looked up from germline, CDR1 is MNHEY and CDR2 is SMNVEV (reference sequence). V lost 6 bases and J lost 1; bases outside the gene matches: 5. The CDR3 loop is CASSRGGQNTEAFF. The CDR3 nucleotides are TGTGCCAGCAGCAGAGGGGGCCAGAACACTGAAGCTTTCTTT.

There are many counts of this clonotype. The chain's CDR3 is CASSYLATRTF. CDR3 sequence (DNA): TGTGCCAGCAGTTACTTGGCAACACGCACCTTC. V usage is TRBV6-2 or TRBV6-3 and J usage is TRBJ1-2, with D hard to call. Trimming left V 1 base short and J 13 bases short, with 10 bases between. Per the germline V gene, CDR1 is MNHEY and CDR2 is SVGEGT. The CDR3 covers 11 residues.

Regarding this clonotype: At one of its ends the junction is not consistent with the germline gene, which may arise from a read error. This rearrangement joins TRBV2 to TRBJ1-1; no firm D call. CDR1 is SNHLY, CDR2 FYNNEI, per germline. CDR3 size: 13 residues. As DNA, the CDR3 is TGTGCCAGCAGTGACAGGAGTTACACTGAAGCCTTCTTT. This sequence encodes CASSDRSYTEAFF.

This chain connects TRBV29-1 to TRBJ2-1, with a tentative D call TRBD1 (8 bases). Germline CDR1 and CDR2: SQVTM and ANQGSEA. Trimming removed 8 bases from V and 3 bases from J, with 17 bases in between. CDR3 length equals 14 residues. The CDR3 DNA sequence: TGCAGCCTGGGAGGGACAGGCATCTACAATGAGCAGTTCTTC. Amino acids: CSLGGTGIYNEQFF.

By share, this clonotype counts as medium-sized. V and J are TRBV6-1 and TRBJ1-1; no definite D call. V lost 2 bases and J lost 0, with 4 bases in between. CDR1 and CDR2 from the germline V gene are MNHNS and SASEGT. This CDR3 is 13 amino acids long. The CDR3 region is CASSEHLNTEAFF. The CDR3 DNA is TGTGCCAGCAGTGAACATCTGAACACTGAAGCTTTCTTT.

Relative to its sample, this clonotype is medium-sized (0.01 to 0.1%). This chain joins TRBV27 and TRBJ1-1, with D possibly TRBD1 on 5 matching bases. Trimming left V 6 bases short and J 2 bases short, with 10 bases between. This CDR3 contains 13 residues. Germline CDR1 and CDR2: MNHEY and SMNVEV (reference sequence). The CDR3 DNA sequence: TGTGCCAGCAGAATGACAGAAAACACTGAAGCTTTCTTT. Translated, it gives CASRMTENTEAFF.

This chain connects TRBV6-1 to TRBJ1-1, with a possible D match to TRBD1 (6 bases). With 5 bases removed from V and 3 bases from J, the gap between germline ends came to 10 bases. The CDR3 is 13 amino acids. Looked up from germline, CDR1 is MNHNS and CDR2 is SASEGT. The CDR3 reads CASSRQGYTEAFF. In nucleotides, the CDR3 is TGTGCCAGCAGTCGTCAGGGGTACACTGAAGCTTTCTTT.

In its sample, this clonotype was seen many times. The chain uses TRBV12-3 or TRBV12-4 and TRBJ1-5, with TRBD1 matching 8 bases. Trimming took 6 bases from V and 4 from J; bases not matched to a gene: 5. The CDR3 is 14 residues long. CDR3 nucleotides: TGTGCCAGCAGGGCACAGGGGGTAAATCAGCCCCAGCATTTT. Protein: CASRAQGVNQPQHF.

This clonotype is medium-sized in the sample. V usage is TRBV6-2 or TRBV6-3 and J usage is TRBJ1-1, with 7 bases lining up with TRBD1. The CDR3 totals 13 residues. With 5 bases clipped from V and 4 bases from J, the junction kept 4 bases outside the gene matches. Germline CDR1 reads MNHEY; CDR2 reads SVGEGT. DNA of the CDR3: TGTGCCAGCAGTCCGGCAGGGGGCACTGAAGCTTTCTTT. Residues: CASSPAGGTEAFF.

Ten or more counts support this clonotype. V usage is TRBV28 and J usage is TRBJ2-7; 8 bases are shared with TRBD2. The germline V gene encodes CDR1 MDHEN and CDR2 SYDVKM. With 5 bases clipped from V and 1 base from J, the junction kept 10 bases outside the gene matches. This CDR3 is built from 16 residues. CDR3 sequence reads: CASSPPVAGGSYEQYF. The CDR3 DNA reads as TGTGCCAGCAGTCCCCCCGTGGCGGGGGGATCCTACGAGCAGTACTTC.

This clonotype has ten or more counts. The V gene is TRBV4-1, the J gene TRBJ2-7; D not certain. Germline V lookup: CDR1 MGHRA, CDR2 YSYEKL. The CDR3 contains 12 residues. Trimming pared 4 bases from V and 6 bases from J, leaving 10 bases between. The CDR3 nucleotides read TGCGCCAGCAGCCGCAAGATGGGCGAGCAGTACTTC. Protein product: CASSRKMGEQYF.

In this sample, this clonotype turned up many times. The rearrangement joins TRBV4-3 to TRBJ2-3; D may be TRBD1 or TRBD2 (5 bases each). Trimming took off 4 bases at V and 5 bases at J, with 19 bases between the two ends. CDR1 LGHNA and CDR2 YSLEER come from the germline V gene. The CDR3 covers 16 residues. The CDR3 DNA is TGCGCCAGCAGCCCCTCCCTGGGACCTGGCGTAGATACGCAGTATTTT. Its protein product is CASSPSLGPGVDTQYF.

This chain joins TRBV6-6 and TRBJ1-1; perhaps TRBD1 as D (5 bases). CDR1 is MNHNY, CDR2 SVGAGI, per germline (reference sequence). There are 12 residues in the CDR3. V was trimmed by 2 bases and J by 9 bases, leaving 10 bases between them. CDR3 bases: TGTGCCAGCAGTTACCGACAGTGTAAAGCTTTCTTT. Protein sequence: CASSYRQCKAFF.

This clonotype was recorded at least ten times. V and J are TRBV4-3 and TRBJ1-3; D unresolved. V lost 0 bases to trimming and J lost 0 bases, with 12 bases between them. The CDR3 covers 17 residues. The germline V gene encodes CDR1 LGHNA and CDR2 YSLEER. The CDR3 region has the DNA TGCGCCAGCAGCCAAGATTTGCAGATCCCCTCTGGAAACACCATATATTTT. Translated: CASSQDLQIPSGNTIYF.

In its sample, this clonotype is large. This sequence joins TRBV28 and TRBJ2-3, with D unclear. Germline assignment: CDR1 MDHEN and CDR2 SYDVKM. The germline V and J ends were trimmed by 4 bases and 0 bases, with 8 bases remaining between them. CDR3 length equals 14 residues. CDR3 DNA: TGTGCCAGCAGTTCCGAGACTAGCACAGATACGCAGTATTTT. Its protein is CASSSETSTDTQYF.

Many counts were recorded for this clonotype. This chain links TRBV19 with TRBJ2-3; D is unresolved. This CDR3 comprises 13 residues. With 2 bases removed from V and 2 bases from J, the gap between germline ends came to 5 bases. The germline V gene encodes CDR1 LNHDA and CDR2 SQIVND (reference sequence). CDR3 coding DNA: TGTGCCAGTAGTATATTCAACACAGATACGCAGTATTTT. Translated, it gives CASSIFNTDTQYF.

This clonotype was seen many times. The chain couples TRBV5-1 to TRBJ2-7; TRBD2 aligns across 7 bases. This CDR3 comprises 14 residues. CDR1 and CDR2 (germline): SGHRS, YFSETQ. V lost 4 bases, J lost 9 bases, and 13 bases stayed unmatched. CDR3 coding DNA: TGCGCCAGCAGCGCGCCCGCGGGGGACGTTGTGCAGTACTTC. This codes for CASSAPAGDVVQYF.

There are many counts of this clonotype. The chain recombines TRBV19 with TRBJ2-7; 8 bases line up with TRBD2. The CDR3 is made up of 14 amino acids. V lost 3 bases, J lost 6 bases, and 7 bases stayed unmatched. CDR1 and CDR2 (germline): LNHDA, SQIVND (reference sequence). In DNA, the CDR3 is TGTGCCAGTAGTATGATCGCTAGCGGGCGCGAGCAGTACTTC. As protein: CASSMIASGREQYF.

This clonotype was detected many times. One junction end does not reproduce the germline sequence, and a read error may be involved. The chain is built from TRBV24-1 and TRBJ2-5, with D hard to call. There are 13 residues in the CDR3. CDR1 KGHDR and CDR2 SFDVKD come from the germline V gene. The chain's CDR3 is CATSDVGWSTLYF. The CDR3 DNA reads TGTGCCACCAGTGATGTGGGTTGGAGCACCCTGTACTTC.